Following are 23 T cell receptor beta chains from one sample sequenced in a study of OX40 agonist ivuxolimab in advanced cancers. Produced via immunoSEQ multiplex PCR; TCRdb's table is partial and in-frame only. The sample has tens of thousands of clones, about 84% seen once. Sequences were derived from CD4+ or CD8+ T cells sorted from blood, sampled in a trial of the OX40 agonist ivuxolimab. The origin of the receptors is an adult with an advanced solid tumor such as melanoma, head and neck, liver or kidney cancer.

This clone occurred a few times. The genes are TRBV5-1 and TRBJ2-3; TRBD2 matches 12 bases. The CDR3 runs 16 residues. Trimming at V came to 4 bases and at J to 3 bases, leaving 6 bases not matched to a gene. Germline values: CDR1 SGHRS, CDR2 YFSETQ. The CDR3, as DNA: TGCGCCAGCAGCCCAGGACTAGCGGGGACGACAGATACGCAGTATTTT. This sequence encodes CASSPGLAGTTDTQYF. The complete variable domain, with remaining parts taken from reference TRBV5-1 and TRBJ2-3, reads KAGVTQTPRYLIKTRGQQVTLSCSPISGHRSVSWYQQTPGQGLQFLFEYFSETQRNKGNFPGRFSGRQFSNSRSEMNVSTLELGDSALYLCASSPGLAGTTDTQYFGPGTRLTVL.

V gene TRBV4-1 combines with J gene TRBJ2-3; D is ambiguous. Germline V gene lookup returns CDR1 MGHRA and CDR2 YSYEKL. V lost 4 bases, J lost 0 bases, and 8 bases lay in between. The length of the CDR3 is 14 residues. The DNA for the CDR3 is TGCGCCAGCAGCCTTACCGCGAGCACAGATACGCAGTATTTT. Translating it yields CASSLTASTDTQYF.

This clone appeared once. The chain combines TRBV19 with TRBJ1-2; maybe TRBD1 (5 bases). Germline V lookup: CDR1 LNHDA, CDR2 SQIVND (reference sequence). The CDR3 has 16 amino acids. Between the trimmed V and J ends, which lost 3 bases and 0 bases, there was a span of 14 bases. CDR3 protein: CASSIQGGTANYGYTF. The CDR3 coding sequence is TGTGCCAGTAGTATTCAGGGCGGTACCGCTAACTATGGCTACACCTTC.

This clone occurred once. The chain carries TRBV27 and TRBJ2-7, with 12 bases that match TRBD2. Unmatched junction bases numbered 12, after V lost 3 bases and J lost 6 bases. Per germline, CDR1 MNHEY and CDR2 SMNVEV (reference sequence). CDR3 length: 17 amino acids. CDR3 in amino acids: CASSFPPPTSGSLEQYF. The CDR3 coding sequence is TGTGCCAGCAGTTTCCCCCCCCCGACTAGCGGGAGTCTCGAGCAGTACTTC.

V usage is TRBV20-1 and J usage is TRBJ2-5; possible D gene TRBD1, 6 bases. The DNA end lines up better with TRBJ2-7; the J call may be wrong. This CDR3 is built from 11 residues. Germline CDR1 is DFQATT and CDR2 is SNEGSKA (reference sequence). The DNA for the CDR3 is TGCAGTGCGAACAGGGAATACGAGCAGTACTTC. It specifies CSANREYEQYF.

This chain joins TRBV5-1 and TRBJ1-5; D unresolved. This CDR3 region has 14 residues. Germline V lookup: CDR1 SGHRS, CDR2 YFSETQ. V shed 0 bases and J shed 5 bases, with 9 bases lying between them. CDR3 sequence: CASSLDGVDQPQHF. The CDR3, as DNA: TGCGCCAGCAGCTTGGACGGGGTGGATCAGCCCCAGCATTTT.

CDR3 region: CASSPSWGNNEQFF. CDR3 in DNA: TGTGCCAGCAGCCCCAGCTGGGGGAACAATGAGCAGTTCTTC. This chain connects TRBV11-3 to TRBJ2-1; perhaps D is TRBD1 or TRBD2 (5 bases each). Germline values: CDR1 SGHNT, CDR2 YENEEA. CDR3 size: 14 residues. The V end lost 5 bases, the J end lost 5 bases, and 13 bases lay between the germline ends. The full variable domain, its missing parts supplied by reference TRBV11-3 and TRBJ2-1, is EAGVVQSPRYKIIEKKQPVAFWCNPISGHNTLYWYLQNLGQGPELLIRYENEEAVDDSQLPKDRFSAERLKGVDSTLKIQPAELGDSAVYLCASSPSWGNNEQFFGPGTRLTVL.

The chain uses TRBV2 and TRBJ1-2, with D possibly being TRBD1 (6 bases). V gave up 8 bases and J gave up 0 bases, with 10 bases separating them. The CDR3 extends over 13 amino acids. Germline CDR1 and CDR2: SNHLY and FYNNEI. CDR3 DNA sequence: TGTGCCAGCGGGGGACAACCTAACTATGGCTACACCTTC. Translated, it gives CASGGQPNYGYTF.

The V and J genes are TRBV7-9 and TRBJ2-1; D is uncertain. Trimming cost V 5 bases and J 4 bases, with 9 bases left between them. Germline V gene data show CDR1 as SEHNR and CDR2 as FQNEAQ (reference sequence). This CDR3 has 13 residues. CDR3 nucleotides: TGTGCCAGCAGCCCCAGGAATTACAATGAGCAGTTCTTC. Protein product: CASSPRNYNEQFF.

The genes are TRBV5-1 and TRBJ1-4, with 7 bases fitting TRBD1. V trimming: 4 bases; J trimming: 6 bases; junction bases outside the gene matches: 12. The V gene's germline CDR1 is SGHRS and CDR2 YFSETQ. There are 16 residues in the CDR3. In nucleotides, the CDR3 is TGCGCCAGCAGCGGAGCGAACACAGGGGTAGATGAAAAACTGTTTTTT. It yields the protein CASSGANTGVDEKLFF.

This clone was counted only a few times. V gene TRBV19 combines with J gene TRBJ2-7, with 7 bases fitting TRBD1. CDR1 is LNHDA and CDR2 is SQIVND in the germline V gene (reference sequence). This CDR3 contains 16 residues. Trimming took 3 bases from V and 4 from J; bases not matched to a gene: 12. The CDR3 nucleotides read TGTGCCAGTAGTATTGAATCCGGGACAGTGGGATACGAGCAGTACTTC. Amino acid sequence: CASSIESGTVGYEQYF.

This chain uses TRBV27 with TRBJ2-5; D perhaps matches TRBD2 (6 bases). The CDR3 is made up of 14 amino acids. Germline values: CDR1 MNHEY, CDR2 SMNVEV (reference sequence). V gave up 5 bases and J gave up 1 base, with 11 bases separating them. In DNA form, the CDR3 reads TGTGCCAGCAGTCCGTCGGGAGCCCAAGAGACCCAGTACTTC. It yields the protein CASSPSGAQETQYF.

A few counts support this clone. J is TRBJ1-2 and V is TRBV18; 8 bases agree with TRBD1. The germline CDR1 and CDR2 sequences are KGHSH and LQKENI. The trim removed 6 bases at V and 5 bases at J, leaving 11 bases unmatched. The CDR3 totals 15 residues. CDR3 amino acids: CASSPTGQGSYGYTF. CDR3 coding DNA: TGTGCCAGCTCTCCGACTGGACAGGGATCTTATGGCTACACCTTC.

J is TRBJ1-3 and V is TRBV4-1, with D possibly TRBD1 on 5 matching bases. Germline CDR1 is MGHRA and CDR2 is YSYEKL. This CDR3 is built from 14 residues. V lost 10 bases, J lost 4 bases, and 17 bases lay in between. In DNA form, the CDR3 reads TGCGCCATAGGGGAGCGAGAGGAAGGAAACACCATATATTTT. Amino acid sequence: CAIGEREEGNTIYF.

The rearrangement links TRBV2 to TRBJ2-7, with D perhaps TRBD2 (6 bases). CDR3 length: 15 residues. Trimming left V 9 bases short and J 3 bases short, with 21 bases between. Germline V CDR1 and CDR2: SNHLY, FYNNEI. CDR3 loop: CASLNPLGGYYEQYF. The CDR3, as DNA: TGTGCCAGTCTAAACCCCCTCGGGGGTTACTACGAGCAGTACTTC.

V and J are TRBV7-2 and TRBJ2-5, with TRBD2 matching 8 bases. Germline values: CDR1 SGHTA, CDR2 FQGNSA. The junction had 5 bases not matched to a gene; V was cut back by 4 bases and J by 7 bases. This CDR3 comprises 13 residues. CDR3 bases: TGTGCCAGCAGCTCCGGGGGGGAGGGGACCCAGTACTTC. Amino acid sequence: CASSSGGEGTQYF.

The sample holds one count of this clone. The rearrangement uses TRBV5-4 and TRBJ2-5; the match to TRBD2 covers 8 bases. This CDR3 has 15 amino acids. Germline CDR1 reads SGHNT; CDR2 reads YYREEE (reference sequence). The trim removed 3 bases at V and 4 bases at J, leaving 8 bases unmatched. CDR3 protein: CASSWGIAGRETQYF. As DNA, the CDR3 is TGTGCCAGCAGCTGGGGCATAGCGGGGAGAGAGACCCAGTACTTC.

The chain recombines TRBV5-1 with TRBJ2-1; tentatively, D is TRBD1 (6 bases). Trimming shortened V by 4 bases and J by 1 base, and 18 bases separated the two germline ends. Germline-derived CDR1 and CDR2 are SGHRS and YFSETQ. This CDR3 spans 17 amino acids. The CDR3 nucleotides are TGCGCCAGCAGCACGGGGACATCCCCAGGATCCTACAATGAGCAGTTCTTC. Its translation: CASSTGTSPGSYNEQFF. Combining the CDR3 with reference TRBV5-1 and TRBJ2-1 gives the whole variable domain KAGVTQTPRYLIKTRGQQVTLSCSPISGHRSVSWYQQTPGQGLQFLFEYFSETQRNKGNFPGRFSGRQFSNSRSEMNVSTLELGDSALYLCASSTGTSPGSYNEQFFGPGTRLTVL.

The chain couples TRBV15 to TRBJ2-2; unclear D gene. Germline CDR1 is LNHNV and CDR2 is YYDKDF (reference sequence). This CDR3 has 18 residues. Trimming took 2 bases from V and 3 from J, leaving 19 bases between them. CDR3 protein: CATSRPTHRTSDTGELFF. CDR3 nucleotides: TGTGCCACCAGCAGACCGACCCACCGGACCTCTGACACCGGGGAGCTGTTTTTT.

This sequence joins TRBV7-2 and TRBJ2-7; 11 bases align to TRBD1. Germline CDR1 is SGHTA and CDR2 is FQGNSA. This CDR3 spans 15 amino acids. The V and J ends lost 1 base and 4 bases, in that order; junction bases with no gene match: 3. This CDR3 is CASSLVGTGGYEQYF. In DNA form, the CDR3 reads TGTGCCAGCAGCTTAGTGGGGACAGGGGGTTACGAGCAGTACTTC.

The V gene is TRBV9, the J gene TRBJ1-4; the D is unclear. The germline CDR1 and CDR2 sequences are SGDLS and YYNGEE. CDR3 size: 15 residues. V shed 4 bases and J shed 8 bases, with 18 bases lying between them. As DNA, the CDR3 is TGTGCCAGCAGCCCTGTTGGGGTTAATGGAGAAAAACTGTTTTTT. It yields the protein CASSPVGVNGEKLFF.

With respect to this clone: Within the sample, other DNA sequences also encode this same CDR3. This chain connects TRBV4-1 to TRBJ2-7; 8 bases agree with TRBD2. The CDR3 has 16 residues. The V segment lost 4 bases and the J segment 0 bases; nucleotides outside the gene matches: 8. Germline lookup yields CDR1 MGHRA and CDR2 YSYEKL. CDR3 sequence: CASSPLLAGISYEQYF. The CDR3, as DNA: TGCGCCAGCAGCCCTCTATTAGCGGGAATCTCCTACGAGCAGTACTTC.

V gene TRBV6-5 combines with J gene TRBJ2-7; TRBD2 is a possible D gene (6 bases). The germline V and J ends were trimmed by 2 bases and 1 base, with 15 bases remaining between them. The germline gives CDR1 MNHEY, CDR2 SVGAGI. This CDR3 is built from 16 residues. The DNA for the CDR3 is TGTGCCAGCAGTTACGGTCCGGGAGTAGGATCCTACGAGCAGTACTTC. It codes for CASSYGPGVGSYEQYF.